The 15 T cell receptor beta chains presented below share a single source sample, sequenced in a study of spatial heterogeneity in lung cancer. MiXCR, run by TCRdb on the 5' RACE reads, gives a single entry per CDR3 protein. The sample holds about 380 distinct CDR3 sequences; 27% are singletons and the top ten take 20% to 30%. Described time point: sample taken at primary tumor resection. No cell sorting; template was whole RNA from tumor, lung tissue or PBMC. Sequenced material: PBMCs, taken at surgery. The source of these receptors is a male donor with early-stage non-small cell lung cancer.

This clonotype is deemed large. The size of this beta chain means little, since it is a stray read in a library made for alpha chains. The CDR3 protein is CSARTSGYNEQFF. CDR3 DNA: TGCAGTGCACGGACTAGCGGCTACAATGAGCAGTTCTTC. The genes are TRBV20-1 and TRBJ2-1, with 10 bases matching TRBD2. CDR3 length: 13 amino acids. CDR1 DFQATT and CDR2 SNEGSKA come from the germline V gene (reference sequence). V lost 6 bases and J lost 3; bases outside the gene matches: 2.

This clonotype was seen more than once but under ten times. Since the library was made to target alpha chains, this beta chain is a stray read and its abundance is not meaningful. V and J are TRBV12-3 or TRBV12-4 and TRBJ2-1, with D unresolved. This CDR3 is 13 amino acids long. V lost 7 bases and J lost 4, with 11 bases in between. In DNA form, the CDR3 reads TGTGCCAGCAAACCGGACCCGTACAATGAGCAGTTCTTC. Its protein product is CASKPDPYNEQFF.

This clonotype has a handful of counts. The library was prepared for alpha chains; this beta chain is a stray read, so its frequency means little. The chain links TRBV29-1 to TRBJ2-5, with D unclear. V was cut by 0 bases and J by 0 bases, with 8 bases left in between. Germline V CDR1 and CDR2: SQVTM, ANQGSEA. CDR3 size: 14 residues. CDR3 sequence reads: CSVEDRQYQETQYF. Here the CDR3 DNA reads TGCAGCGTTGAAGACAGGCAATACCAAGAGACCCAGTACTTC.

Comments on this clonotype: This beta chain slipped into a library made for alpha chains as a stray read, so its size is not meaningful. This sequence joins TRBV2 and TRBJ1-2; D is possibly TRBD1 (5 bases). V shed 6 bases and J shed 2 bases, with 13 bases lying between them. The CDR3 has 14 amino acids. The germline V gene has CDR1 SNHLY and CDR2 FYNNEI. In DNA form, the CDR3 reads TGTGCCAGCAGGGGACTAACGGGAAACTATGGCTACACCTTC. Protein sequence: CASRGLTGNYGYTF.

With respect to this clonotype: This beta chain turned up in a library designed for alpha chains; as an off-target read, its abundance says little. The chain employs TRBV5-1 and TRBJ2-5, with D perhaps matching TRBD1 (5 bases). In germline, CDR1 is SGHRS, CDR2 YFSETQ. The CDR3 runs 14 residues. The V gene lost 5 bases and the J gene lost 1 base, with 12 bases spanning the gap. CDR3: CASSSWGPQETQYF. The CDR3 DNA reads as TGCGCCAGCAGTAGCTGGGGCCCCCAAGAGACCCAGTACTTC.

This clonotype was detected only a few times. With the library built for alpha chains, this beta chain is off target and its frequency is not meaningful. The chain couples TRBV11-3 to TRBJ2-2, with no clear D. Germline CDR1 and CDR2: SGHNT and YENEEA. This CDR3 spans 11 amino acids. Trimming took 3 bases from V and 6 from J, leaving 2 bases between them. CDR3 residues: CASSFPGELFF. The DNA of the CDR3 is TGTGCCAGCAGCTTTCCCGGGGAGCTGTTTTTT.

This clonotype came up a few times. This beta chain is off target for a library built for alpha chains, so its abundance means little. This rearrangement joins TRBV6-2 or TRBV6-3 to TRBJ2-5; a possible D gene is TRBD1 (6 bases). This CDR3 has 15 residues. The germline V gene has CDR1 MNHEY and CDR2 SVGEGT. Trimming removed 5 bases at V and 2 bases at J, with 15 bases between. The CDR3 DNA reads TGTGCCAGCAGTCCACCGGGACACCCACAAGAGACCCAGTACTTC. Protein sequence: CASSPPGHPQETQYF.

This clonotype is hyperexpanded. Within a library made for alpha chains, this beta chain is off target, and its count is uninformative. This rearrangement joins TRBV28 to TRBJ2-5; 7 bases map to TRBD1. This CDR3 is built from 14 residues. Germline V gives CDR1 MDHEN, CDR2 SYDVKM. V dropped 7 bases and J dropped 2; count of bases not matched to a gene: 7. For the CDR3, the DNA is TGTGCCAGCACTTACGGACAGGTTCAAGAGACCCAGTACTTC. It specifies CASTYGQVQETQYF.

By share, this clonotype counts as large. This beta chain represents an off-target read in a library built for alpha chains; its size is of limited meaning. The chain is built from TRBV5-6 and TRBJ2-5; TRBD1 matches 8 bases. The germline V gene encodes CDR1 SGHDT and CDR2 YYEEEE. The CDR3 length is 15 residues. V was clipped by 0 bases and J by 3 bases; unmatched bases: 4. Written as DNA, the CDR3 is TGTGCCAGCAGCTTGGCCCGGACAGGGAAAGAGACCCAGTACTTC. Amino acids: CASSLARTGKETQYF.

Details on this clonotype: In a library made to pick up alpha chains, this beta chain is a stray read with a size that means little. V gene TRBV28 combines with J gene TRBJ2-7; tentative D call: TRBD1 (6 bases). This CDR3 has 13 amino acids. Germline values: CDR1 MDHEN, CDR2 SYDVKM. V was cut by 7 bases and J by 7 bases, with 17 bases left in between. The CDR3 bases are TGTGCCAGCACCCGAAGGGACACCCAAGAGCAGTACTTC. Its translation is CASTRRDTQEQYF.

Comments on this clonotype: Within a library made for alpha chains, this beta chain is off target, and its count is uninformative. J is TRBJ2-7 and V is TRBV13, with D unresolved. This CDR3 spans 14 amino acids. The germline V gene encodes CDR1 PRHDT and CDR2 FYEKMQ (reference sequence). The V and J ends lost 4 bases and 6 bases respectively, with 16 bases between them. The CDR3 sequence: CASSSRTGTSEQYF. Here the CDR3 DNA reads TGTGCCAGCAGCTCCAGGACCGGAACTTCCGAGCAGTACTTC.

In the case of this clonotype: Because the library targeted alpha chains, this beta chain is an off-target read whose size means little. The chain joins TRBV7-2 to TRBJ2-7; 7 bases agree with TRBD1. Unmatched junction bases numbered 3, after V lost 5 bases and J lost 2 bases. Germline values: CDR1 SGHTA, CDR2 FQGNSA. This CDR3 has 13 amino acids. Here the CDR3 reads CASSRDSAYEQYF. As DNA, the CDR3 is TGTGCCAGCAGCCGGGACAGCGCCTACGAGCAGTACTTC. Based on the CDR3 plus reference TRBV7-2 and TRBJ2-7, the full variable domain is GAGVSQSPSNKVTEKGKDVELRCDPISGHTALYWYRQSLGQGLEFLIYFQGNSAPDKSGLPSDRFSAERTGGSVSTLTIQRTQQEDSAVYLCASSRDSAYEQYFGPGTRLTVT.

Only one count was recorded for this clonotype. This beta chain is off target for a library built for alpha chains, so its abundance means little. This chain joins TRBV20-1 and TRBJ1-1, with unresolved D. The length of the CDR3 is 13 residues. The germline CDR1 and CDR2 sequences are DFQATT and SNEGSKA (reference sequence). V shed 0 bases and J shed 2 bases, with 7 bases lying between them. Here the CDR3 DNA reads TGCAGTGCTAGAGACAGCCCAAACACTGAAGCTTTCTTT. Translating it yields CSARDSPNTEAFF.

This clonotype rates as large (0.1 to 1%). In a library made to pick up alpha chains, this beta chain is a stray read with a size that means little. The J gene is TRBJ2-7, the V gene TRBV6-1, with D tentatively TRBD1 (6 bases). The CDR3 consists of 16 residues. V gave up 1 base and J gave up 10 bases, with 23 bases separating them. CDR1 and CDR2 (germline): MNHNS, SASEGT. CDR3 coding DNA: TGTGCCAGCAGTGAAGGCTTCAGGACAGCCCCCCTAGAACAGTACTTC. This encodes CASSEGFRTAPLEQYF.

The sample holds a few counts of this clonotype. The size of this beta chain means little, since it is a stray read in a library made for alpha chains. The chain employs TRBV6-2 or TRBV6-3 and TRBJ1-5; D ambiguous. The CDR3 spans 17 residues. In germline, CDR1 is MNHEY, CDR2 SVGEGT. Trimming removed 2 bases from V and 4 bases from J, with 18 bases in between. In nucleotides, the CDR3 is TGTGCCAGCAGTTACGACCAACGTGTCAGGCCAAATCAGCCCCAGCATTTT. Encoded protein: CASSYDQRVRPNQPQHF.